The clone carrying this T cell receptor (beta chain) has a handful of counts. Its antigen remains unknown. The sample belongs to a study of CD8 T cells in ankylosing spondylitis. TCRdb re-called the 5' RACE reads through MiXCR, storing one row per CDR3 protein. The table lists approximately 520,000 distinct CDR3 sequences, roughly 5% of them singletons, with under 4.5% in the top ten. Study findings and constraints: Ankylosing spondylitis blood seemed to carry a telltale TCR beta motif made of fewer than 10 highly homologous variants.

This CDR3 is 17 amino acids long. Unmatched junction bases numbered 5, after V lost 4 bases and J lost 1 base. The germline CDR1 and CDR2 sequences are KGHDR and SFDVKD. This receptor was identified in a male donor with ankylosing spondylitis. This chain connects TRBV24-1 to TRBJ2-1; TRBD2 matches 11 bases. Sequenced sample: blood, either unsorted or a sorted T cell fraction (not recorded which). CDR3 region: CATSDPTSGRSYNEQFF. CDR3 bases: TGTGCCACCAGTGACCCTACTAGCGGGAGATCCTACAATGAGCAGTTCTTC.